Described below is a single T cell receptor beta chain sequence and its context. This sample stems from a study of blood T cell repertoires in COVID-19. Overall study: T cells, B-cell-depleted T cells, or PBMCs supplied cDNA or gDNA.

Profiling relied on immunoSEQ multiplex PCR, and the TCRdb table lists in-frame clones only, not all of them. The table has tens of thousands of clones, 65% to 90% seen once. The J segment lost 4 bases and the V segment lost 3 bases, leaving 6 bases of the junction unmatched. Germline V gives CDR1 LGHDT, CDR2 YNNKEL (reference sequence). This CDR3 contains 15 residues. The rearrangement uses TRBV3-1 (or the pseudogene TRBV3-2) and TRBJ1-3; the match to TRBD1 covers 7 bases. This TCR came from a woman aged 55-70 years with active COVID-19. Sequencing input: peripheral blood. As DNA, the CDR3 is TGTGCCAGCAGCCAGGGCCGGGACAGAGGAAACACCATATATTTT. It is translated as CASSQGRDRGNTIYF.